This T cell receptor (beta chain) was observed in a study of cytomegalovirus exposure and HLA in healthy donors. In the PCR, 60 Vbeta and 13 Jbeta primers were used. Assay: immunoSEQ multiplex PCR; the TCRdb copy retains only in-frame clones and omits some. The data show approximately 170,000 clones, around four fifths seen once. Sequencing was performed on PBMCs. The sequence came from a boy between 2 and 10 years old in good health and CMV-seronegative.

The CDR3 protein is CASGGGPTEAFF. The CDR3 DNA follows: TGTGCTAGCGGGGGAGGACCCACTGAAGCTTTCTTT. The rearrangement uses TRBV12-5 and TRBJ1-1; D might be TRBD1 (5 bases). This CDR3 has 12 amino acids. V was pared by 9 bases and J by 4 bases, with 12 bases between. The germline V gene encodes CDR1 LGHNT and CDR2 FRNRAP.